The clone carrying this T cell receptor (beta chain) is a singleton in its sample. The data are from a study of blood T cell repertoires in COVID-19. Patients in Seattle were enrolled during active infection, then followed longitudinally. Profiled with immunoSEQ multiplex PCR; TCRdb holds only in-frame clones, not every one. Here the sample spans tens of thousands of clones, over 75% being singletons. Trimming pared 3 bases from V and 1 base from J, leaving 13 bases between. This CDR3 has 15 residues. Germline-derived CDR1 and CDR2 are LNHNV and YYDKDF (reference sequence). The TCR sequence derives from a man aged 35-49 years with COVID-19, enrolled during active disease. The sample consisted of peripheral blood. This rearrangement joins TRBV15 to TRBJ2-7, with D perhaps TRBD2 (5 bases). The CDR3 bases are TGTGCCACCAGCAGTCAGCGGTCAGAGTCCTACGAGCAGTACTTC. This codes for CATSSQRSESYEQYF. Full variable domain (outside the CDR3, taken from reference TRBV15 and TRBJ2-7): DAMVIQNPRYQVTQFGKPVTLSCSQTLNHNVMYWYQQKSSQAPKLLFHYYDKDFNNEADTPDNFQSRRPNTSFCFLDIRSPGLGDTAMYLCATSSQRSESYEQYFGPGTRLTVT.